This T cell receptor (beta chain) is from a study of Tregs in tolerant kidney transplant recipients. Unstimulated regulatory T cells (CD4+CD25+CD127-), CD4+CD25- non-regulatory cells, CD4 and CD8 cells were FACS-sorted from thawed PBMCs. Overall study results and limits: Few patients were studied, so findings need validation in larger groups. Activated donor B cell expansion appeared to reveal the most relevant donor-specific TCRbeta repertoire.

Note on this clone: Its antigen is as yet unknown.

Germline lookup yields CDR1 SGHVS and CDR2 FNYEAQ. Trimming pared 5 bases from V and 5 bases from J, leaving 15 bases between. CDR3 size: 14 residues. The repertoire was sequenced with immunoSEQ multiplex PCR; TCRdb's copy has only in-frame clones and lacks some. The sample includes approximately 93,000 clones, 93% seen only once; the top ten take 0.35% to 0.55%. This receptor was obtained from a human donor who received a combined kidney and bone marrow transplant. The chain employs TRBV7-6 and TRBJ1-1; a possible D gene is TRBD1 (6 bases). This material consisted of CD4+ T cells from blood, taken before the transplant. In nucleotides, the CDR3 is TGTGCCAGCAGCACCGGCGGGGGGCAAACTGAAGCTTTCTTT. It yields the protein CASSTGGGQTEAFF.